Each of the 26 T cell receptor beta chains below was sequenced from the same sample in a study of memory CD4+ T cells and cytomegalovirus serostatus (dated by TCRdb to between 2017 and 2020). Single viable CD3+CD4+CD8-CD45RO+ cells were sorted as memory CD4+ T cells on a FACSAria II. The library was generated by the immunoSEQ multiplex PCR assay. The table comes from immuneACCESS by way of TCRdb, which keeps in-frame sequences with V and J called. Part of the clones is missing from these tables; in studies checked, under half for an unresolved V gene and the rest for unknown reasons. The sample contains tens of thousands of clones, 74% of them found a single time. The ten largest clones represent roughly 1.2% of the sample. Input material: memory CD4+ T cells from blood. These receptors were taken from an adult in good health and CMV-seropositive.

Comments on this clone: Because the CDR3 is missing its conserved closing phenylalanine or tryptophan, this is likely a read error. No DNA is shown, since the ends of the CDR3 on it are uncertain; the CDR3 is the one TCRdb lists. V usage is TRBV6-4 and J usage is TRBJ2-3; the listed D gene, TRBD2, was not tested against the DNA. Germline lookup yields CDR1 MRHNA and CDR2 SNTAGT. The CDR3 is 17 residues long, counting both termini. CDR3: CASSVERSARLAGGRWL.

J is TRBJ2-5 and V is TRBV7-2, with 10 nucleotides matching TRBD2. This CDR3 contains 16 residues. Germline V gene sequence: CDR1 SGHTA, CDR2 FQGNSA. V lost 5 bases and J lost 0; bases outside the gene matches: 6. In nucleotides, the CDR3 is TGTGCCAGCAGCGGGAGTAGCGGGGGGTACCAAGAGACCCAGTACTTC. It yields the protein CASSGSSGGYQETQYF.

CDR3 in DNA: TGCAGCGTTGTTATGGGATTGTTAAGGGATGAGCAGTTCTTC. Amino acid sequence: CSVVMGLLRDEQFF. The chain links TRBV29-1 to TRBJ2-1; D unresolved. The V gene lost 4 bases and the J gene lost 8 bases, with 18 bases spanning the gap. Germline V lookup: CDR1 SQVTM, CDR2 ANQGSEA. The CDR3 is 14 amino acids.

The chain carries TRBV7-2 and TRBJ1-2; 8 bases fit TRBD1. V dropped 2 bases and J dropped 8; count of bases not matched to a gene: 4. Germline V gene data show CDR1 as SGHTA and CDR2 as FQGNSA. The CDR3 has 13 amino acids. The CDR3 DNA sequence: TGTGCCAGCAGCTTACAGGGGGCGCAGGGCTACACCTTC. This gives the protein CASSLQGAQGYTF.

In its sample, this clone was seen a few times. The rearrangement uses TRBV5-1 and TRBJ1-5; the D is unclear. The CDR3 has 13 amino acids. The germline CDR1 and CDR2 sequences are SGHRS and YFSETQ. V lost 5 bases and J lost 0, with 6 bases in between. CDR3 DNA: TGCGCCAGCAGGGGAGATAGCAATCAGCCCCAGCATTTT. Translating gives CASRGDSNQPQHF. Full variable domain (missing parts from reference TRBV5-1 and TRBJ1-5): KAGVTQTPRYLIKTRGQQVTLSCSPISGHRSVSWYQQTPGQGLQFLFEYFSETQRNKGNFPGRFSGRQFSNSRSEMNVSTLELGDSALYLCASRGDSNQPQHFGDGTRLSIL.

The CDR3 coding sequence is TGCGCCAGCAGTGATAGCAGTGGTGGCTATGGCTACACCTTC. Its protein product is CASSDSSGGYGYTF. The chain carries TRBV10-1 and TRBJ1-2; D gene unclear. The CDR3 length is 14 residues. The ends were cut back, 3 bases at V and 4 bases at J, with 12 bases in the middle. Per the germline V gene, CDR1 is WNHNN and CDR2 is SYGVQD (reference sequence).

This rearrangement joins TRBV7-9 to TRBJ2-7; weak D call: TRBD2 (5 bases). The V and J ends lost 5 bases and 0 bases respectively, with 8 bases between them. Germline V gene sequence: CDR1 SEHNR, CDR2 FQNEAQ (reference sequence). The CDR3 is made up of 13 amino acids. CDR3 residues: CASSTRDSYEQYF. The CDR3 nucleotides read TGTGCCAGCAGCACCCGGGACTCCTACGAGCAGTACTTC. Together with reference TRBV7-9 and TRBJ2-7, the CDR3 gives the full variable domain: DTGVSQNPRHKITKRGQNVTFRCDPISEHNRLYWYRQTLGQGPEFLTYFQNEAQLEKSRLLSDRFSAERPKGSFSTLEIQRTEQGDSAMYLCASSTRDSYEQYFGPGTRLTVT.

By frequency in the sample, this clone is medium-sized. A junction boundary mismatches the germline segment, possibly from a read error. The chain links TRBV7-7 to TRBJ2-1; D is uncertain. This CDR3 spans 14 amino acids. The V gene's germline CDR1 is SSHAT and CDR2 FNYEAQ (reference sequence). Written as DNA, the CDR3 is TGTGCTAGCAGCTTAGGGTCTGCGAGCGATGAGCAGTTCTTC. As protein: CASSLGSASDEQFF.

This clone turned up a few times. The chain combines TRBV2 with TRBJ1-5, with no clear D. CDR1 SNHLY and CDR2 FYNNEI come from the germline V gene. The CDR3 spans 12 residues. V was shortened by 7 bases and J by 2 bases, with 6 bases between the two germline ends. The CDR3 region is CASKSGNQPQHF. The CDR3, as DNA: TGTGCCAGCAAATCGGGCAATCAGCCCCAGCATTTT.

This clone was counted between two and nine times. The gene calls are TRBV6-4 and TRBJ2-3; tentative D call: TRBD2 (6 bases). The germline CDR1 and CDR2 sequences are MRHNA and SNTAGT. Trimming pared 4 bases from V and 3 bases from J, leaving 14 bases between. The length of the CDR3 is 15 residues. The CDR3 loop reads CASSAVGGGTDTQYF. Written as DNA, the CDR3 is TGTGCCAGCAGTGCTGTCGGGGGAGGAACAGATACGCAGTATTTT.

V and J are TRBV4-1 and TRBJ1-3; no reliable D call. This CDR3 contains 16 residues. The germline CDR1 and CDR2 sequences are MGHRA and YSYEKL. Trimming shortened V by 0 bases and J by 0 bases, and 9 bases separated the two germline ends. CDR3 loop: CASSQDPGYSGNTIYF. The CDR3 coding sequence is TGCGCCAGCAGCCAAGATCCGGGCTACTCTGGAAACACCATATATTTT.

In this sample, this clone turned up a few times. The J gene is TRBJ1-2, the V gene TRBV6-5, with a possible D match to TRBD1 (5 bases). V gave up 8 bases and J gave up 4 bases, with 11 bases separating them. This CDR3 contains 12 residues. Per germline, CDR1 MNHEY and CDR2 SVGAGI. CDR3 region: CASRDGPYGYTF. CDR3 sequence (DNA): TGTGCCAGCCGGGACGGCCCCTATGGCTACACCTTC.

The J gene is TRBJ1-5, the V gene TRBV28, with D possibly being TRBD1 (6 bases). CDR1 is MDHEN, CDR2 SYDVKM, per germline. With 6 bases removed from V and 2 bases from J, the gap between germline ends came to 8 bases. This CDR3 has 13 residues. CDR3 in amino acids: CASRGQRNQPQHF. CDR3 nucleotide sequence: TGTGCCAGCAGAGGACAGCGCAATCAGCCCCAGCATTTT.

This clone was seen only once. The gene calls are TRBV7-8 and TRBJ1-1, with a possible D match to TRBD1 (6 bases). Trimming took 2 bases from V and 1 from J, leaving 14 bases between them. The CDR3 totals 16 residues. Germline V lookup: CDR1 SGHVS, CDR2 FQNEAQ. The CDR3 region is CASSLYSGTRNTEAFF. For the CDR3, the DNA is TGTGCCAGCAGCTTATACTCCGGGACACGGAACACTGAAGCTTTCTTT. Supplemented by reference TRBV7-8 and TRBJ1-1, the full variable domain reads GAGVSQSPRYKVAKRGQDVALRCDPISGHVSLFWYQQALGQGPEFLTYFQNEAQLDKSGLPSDRFFAERPEGSVSTLKIQRTQQEDSAVYLCASSLYSGTRNTEAFFGQGTRLTVV.

For the CDR3, the DNA is TGCGCCAGCAGAAGGGACAGATCTTTCTACGAGCAGTACTTC. The encoded protein is CASRRDRSFYEQYF. The chain recombines TRBV5-1 with TRBJ2-7; 7 nucleotides match TRBD1. The CDR3 is 14 amino acids. Germline V gives CDR1 SGHRS, CDR2 YFSETQ. After removal of 5 bases from V and 3 bases from J, the junction contained 8 bases not matched to a gene.

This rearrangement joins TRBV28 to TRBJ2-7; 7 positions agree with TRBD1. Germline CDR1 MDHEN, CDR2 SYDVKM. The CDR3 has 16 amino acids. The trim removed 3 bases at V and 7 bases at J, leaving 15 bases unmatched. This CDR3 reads CASSLGAGGIFGEQYF. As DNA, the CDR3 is TGTGCCAGCAGTTTGGGGGCAGGGGGAATTTTCGGTGAGCAGTACTTC.

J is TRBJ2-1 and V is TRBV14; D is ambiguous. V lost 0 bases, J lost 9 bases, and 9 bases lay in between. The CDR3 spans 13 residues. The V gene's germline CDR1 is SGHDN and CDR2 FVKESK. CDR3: CASSQEIASEQFF. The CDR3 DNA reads TGTGCCAGCAGCCAAGAAATAGCAAGTGAGCAGTTCTTC.

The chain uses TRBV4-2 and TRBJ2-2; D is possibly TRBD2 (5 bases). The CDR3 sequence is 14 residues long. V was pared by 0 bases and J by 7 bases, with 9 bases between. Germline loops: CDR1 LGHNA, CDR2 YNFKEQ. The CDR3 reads CASSQDPAGGELFF. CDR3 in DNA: TGTGCCAGCAGCCAAGATCCTGCGGGCGGGGAGCTGTTTTTT.

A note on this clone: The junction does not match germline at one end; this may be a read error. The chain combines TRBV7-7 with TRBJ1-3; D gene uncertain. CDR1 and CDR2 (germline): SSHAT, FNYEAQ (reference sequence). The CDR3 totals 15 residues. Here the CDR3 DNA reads TGTGCTAGCAGCTTATCACCTTTCTCTGGAAACACCATATATTTT. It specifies CASSLSPFSGNTIYF.

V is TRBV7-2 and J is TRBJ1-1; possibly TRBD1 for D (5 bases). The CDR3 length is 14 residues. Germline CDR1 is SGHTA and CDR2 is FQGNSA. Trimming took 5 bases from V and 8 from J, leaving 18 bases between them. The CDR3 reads CASSRIGSQGEAFF. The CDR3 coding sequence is TGTGCCAGCAGCCGAATAGGGTCCCAGGGAGAAGCTTTCTTT.

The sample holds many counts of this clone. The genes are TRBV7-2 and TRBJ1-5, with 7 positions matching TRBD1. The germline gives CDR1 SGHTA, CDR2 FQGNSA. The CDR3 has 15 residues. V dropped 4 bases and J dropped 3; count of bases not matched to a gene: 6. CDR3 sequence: CASSSSGTVNQPQHF. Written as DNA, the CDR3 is TGTGCCAGCAGCTCCTCCGGGACAGTCAATCAGCCCCAGCATTTT.

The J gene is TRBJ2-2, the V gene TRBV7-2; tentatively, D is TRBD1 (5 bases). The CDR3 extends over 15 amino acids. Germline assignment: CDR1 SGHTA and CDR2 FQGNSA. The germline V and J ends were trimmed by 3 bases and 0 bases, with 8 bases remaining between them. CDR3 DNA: TGTGCCAGCAGCTTTACAGGAACGAACACCGGGGAGCTGTTTTTT. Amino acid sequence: CASSFTGTNTGELFF.

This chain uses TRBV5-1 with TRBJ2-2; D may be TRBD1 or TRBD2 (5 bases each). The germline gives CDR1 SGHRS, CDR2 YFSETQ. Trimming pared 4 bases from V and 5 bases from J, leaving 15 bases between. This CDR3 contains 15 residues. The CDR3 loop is CASSRTGTQTGELFF. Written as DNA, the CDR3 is TGCGCCAGCAGCAGAACCGGGACCCAAACCGGGGAGCTGTTTTTT.

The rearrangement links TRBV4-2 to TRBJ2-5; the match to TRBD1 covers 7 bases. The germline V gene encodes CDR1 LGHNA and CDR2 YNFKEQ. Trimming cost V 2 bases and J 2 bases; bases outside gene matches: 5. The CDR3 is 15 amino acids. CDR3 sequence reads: CASSQTGTEQETQYF. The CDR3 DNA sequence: TGTGCCAGCAGCCAAACCGGGACAGAACAAGAGACCCAGTACTTC.

As DNA, the CDR3 is TGTGCCAGCAGTTACTCGGACAGCGGGAACTATGGCTACACCTTC. Its translation: CASSYSDSGNYGYTF. The chain couples TRBV6-6 to TRBJ1-2; possibly TRBD1 for D (6 bases). Between the trimmed V and J ends, which lost 0 bases and 2 bases, there was a span of 10 bases. The germline gives CDR1 MNHNY, CDR2 SVGAGI (reference sequence). The CDR3 sequence is 15 residues long.

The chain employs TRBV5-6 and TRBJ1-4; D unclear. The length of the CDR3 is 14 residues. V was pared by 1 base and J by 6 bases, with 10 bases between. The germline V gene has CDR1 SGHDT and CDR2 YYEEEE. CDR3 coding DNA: TGTGCCAGCAGCTTGAAGGCATTAGATGAAAAACTGTTTTTT. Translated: CASSLKALDEKLFF.